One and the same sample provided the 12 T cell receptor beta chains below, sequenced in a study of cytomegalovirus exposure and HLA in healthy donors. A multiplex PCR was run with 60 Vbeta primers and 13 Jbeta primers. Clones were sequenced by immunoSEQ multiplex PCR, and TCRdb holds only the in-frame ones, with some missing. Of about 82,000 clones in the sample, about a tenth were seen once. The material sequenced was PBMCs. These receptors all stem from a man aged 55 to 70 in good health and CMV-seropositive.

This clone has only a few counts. The CDR3 DNA reads TGTGCCAGCAGCCGACAGGGATTACACGATACGCAGTATTTT. Translating gives CASSRQGLHDTQYF. The V gene is TRBV7-3, the J gene TRBJ2-3; TRBD1 matches 7 bases. CDR3 length: 14 amino acids. The V gene's germline CDR1 is SGHTA and CDR2 FQGTGA. The trim removed 5 bases at V and 6 bases at J, leaving 8 bases unmatched. The full variable domain, completed using reference TRBV7-3 and TRBJ2-3, is GAGVSQTPSNKVTEKGKYVELRCDPISGHTALYWYRQSLGQGPEFLIYFQGTGAADDSGLPNDRFFAVRPEGSVSTLKIQRTERGDSAVYLCASSRQGLHDTQYFGPGTRLTVL.

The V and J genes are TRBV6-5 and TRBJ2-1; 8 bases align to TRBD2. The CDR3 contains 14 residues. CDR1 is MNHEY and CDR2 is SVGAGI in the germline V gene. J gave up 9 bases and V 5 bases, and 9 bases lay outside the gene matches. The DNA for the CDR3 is TGTGCCAGCAGTGCCACCATAGCGGGAAGTGAGCAGTTCTTC. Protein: CASSATIAGSEQFF.

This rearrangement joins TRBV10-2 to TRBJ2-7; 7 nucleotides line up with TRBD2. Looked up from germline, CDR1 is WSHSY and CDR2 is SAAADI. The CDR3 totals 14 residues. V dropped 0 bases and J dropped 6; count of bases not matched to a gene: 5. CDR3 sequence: CASSESGRASEQYF. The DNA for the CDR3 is TGCGCCAGCAGTGAGTCTGGGAGGGCTTCCGAGCAGTACTTC.

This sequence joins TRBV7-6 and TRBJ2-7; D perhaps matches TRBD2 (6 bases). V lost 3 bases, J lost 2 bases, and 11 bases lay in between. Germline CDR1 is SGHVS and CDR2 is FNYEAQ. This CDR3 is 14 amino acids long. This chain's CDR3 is CASSLGGEPYEQYF. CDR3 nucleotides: TGTGCCAGCAGCTTGGGCGGGGAGCCCTACGAGCAGTACTTC.

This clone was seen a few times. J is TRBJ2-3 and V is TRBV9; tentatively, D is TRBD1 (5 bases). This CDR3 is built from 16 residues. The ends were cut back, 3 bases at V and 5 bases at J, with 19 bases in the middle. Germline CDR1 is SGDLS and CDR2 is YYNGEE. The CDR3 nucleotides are TGTGCCAGCAGCGAGGGGTTCAAGGTGGGTCAAGATACGCAGTATTTT. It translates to CASSEGFKVGQDTQYF.

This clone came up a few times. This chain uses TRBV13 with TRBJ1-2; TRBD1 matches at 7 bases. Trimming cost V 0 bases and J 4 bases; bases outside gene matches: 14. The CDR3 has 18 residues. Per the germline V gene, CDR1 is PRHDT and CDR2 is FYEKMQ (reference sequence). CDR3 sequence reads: CASSLGGPTGTDLYGYTF. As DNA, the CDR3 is TGTGCCAGCAGCTTAGGAGGCCCCACCGGGACAGACCTCTATGGCTACACCTTC.

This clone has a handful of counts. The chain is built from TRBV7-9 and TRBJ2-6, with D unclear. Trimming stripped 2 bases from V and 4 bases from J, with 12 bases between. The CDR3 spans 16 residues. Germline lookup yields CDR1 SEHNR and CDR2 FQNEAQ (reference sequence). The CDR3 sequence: CASSLSVPLGANVLTF. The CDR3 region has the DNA TGTGCCAGCAGCTTATCGGTTCCCCTAGGGGCCAACGTCCTGACTTTC.

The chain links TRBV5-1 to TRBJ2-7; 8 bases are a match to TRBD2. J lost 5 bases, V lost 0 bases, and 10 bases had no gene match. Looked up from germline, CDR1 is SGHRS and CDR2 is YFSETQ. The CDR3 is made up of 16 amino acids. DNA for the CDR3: TGCGCCAGCAGCTTGGGTCCAGCGGGAGAAGGTAACGAGCAGTACTTC. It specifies CASSLGPAGEGNEQYF. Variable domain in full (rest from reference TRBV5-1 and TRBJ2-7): KAGVTQTPRYLIKTRGQQVTLSCSPISGHRSVSWYQQTPGQGLQFLFEYFSETQRNKGNFPGRFSGRQFSNSRSEMNVSTLELGDSALYLCASSLGPAGEGNEQYFGPGTRLTVT.

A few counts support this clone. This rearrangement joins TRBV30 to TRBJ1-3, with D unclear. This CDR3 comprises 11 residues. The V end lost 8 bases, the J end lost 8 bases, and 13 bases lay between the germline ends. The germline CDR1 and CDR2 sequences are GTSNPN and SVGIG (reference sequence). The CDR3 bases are TGTGCCGGGAACCGTATAGACACCATATATTTT. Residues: CAGNRIDTIYF.

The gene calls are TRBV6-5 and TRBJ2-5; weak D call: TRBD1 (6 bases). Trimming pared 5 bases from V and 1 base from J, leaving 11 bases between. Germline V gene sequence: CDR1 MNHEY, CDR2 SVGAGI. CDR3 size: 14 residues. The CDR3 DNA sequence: TGTGCCAGCAGTCCCTACAGGGCCCAAGAGACCCAGTACTTC. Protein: CASSPYRAQETQYF.

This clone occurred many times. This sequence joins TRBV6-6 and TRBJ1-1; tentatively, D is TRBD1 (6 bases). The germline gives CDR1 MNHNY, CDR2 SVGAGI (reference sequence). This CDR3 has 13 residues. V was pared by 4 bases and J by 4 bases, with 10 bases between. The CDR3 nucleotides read TGTGCCAGCAGTTCCAGGGGAAGCACTGAAGCTTTCTTT. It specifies CASSSRGSTEAFF.

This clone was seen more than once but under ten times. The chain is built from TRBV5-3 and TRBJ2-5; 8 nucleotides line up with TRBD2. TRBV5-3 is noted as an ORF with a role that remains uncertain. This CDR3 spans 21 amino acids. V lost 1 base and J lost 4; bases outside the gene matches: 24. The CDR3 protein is CARSLYPGNGSGSPTGETQYF. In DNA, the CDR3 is TGTGCCAGAAGCTTGTACCCCGGAAACGGGAGCGGGAGTCCGACCGGAGAGACCCAGTACTTC.